This TCR beta chain was recorded in a study of neurological immune-mediated disorders. TCRdb reprocessed the 5' RACE reads with MiXCR, giving one entry per CDR3 protein. The repertoire holds about 17,000 distinct CDR3 sequences, about 3.6% seen once, with roughly a fifth in the top ten. The CDR3 has 14 residues. Germline V gene data show CDR1 as SQVTM and CDR2 as ANQGSEA. V lost 1 base and J 4 bases, leaving 14 bases between the germline ends. This clonotype was recorded at least ten times. The specimen sequenced was CD8+ T cells from blood. This rearrangement joins TRBV29-1 to TRBJ2-7; no firm D call. This clonotype was obtained from a woman aged 35 to 49 in good health. The CDR3: CSVEGGSEGYEQYF. The DNA for the CDR3 is TGCAGCGTTGAAGGCGGCTCCGAAGGATACGAGCAGTACTTC.